Listed below are T cell receptor beta chains from one sample, sequenced in a study of human thymus T cells. Clones were read by immunoSEQ multiplex PCR, and TCRdb kept only the in-frame ones, dropping some. This sample has some 120,000 clones; about 94% occur once, and the top ten carry roughly 0.024%. Sequencing input: thymus tissue. These receptors all stem from a boy younger than two with a congenital heart defect but otherwise immunologically healthy. Both conserved end residues are part of each CDR3. D genes are given only for firm matches. Only part of the rows carry a size: once, few, many, or a class if the clone is expanded.

D gene: .
clone size: .
V gene: TRBV12-2
J gene: TRBJ1-5
CDR3 DNA: TGTGCAAGTCGCTGCCGGGACAGGGTTCTCAATAGCAATCAGCCCCAGCATTTT
CDR3 protein: CASRCRDRVLNSNQPQHF

D gene: .
clone size: .
V gene: TRBV5-1
J gene: TRBJ2-5
CDR3 DNA: TGCGCCAGCAGCGAGGAAGAAGCGGACGGGGGAGAGACCCAGTACTTC
CDR3 protein: CASSEEEADGGETQYF

D gene: .
clone size: .
V gene: TRBV4-3
J gene: TRBJ2-1
CDR3 DNA: TGCGCCAGCAGCCAAGACGCGGACGGGGAGCAGTTCTTC
CDR3 protein: CASSQDADGEQFF

D gene: .
clone size: .
V gene: TRBV28
J gene: TRBJ2-3
CDR3 DNA: TGTGCCAGCAGTTTAAGGACGGAGGGACCTTCACTTAGCACAGATACGCAGTATTTT
CDR3 protein: CASSLRTEGPSLSTDTQYF

D gene: .
clone size: .
V gene: TRBV18
J gene: TRBJ2-4
CDR3 DNA: TGTGCCAGCTCACCACCGCCTGCCGGGACCCTAGCCAAAAACATTCAGTACTTC
CDR3 protein: CASSPPPAGTLAKNIQYF

D gene: .
clone size: .
V gene: TRBV28
J gene: TRBJ2-3
CDR3 DNA: TGTGCCAGCAGTTTATGGGAGGGGGGTCTCACAGATACGCAGTATTTT
CDR3 protein: CASSLWEGGLTDTQYF

D gene: .
clone size: once
V gene: TRBV28
J gene: TRBJ2-3
CDR3 DNA: TGTGCCAGCAGGGGGGGTCACACAGATACGCAGTATTTT
CDR3 protein: CASRGGHTDTQYF

D gene: .
clone size: .
V gene: TRBV30
J gene: TRBJ1-2
CDR3 DNA: TGTGCCTGGAGTGCCCGTCCGGGACATTTGACTTACTCGGATGGCTACACCTTC
CDR3 protein: CAWSARPGHLTYSDGYTF

D gene: .
clone size: .
V gene: TRBV15
J gene: TRBJ1-4
CDR3 DNA: TGTGCCACCAGCAGAGATTCCCCAGGGGTGGTGGAAAAACTGTTTTTT
CDR3 protein: CATSRDSPGVVEKLFF

D gene: TRBD1
clone size: .
V gene: TRBV25-1
J gene: TRBJ2-4
CDR3 DNA: TGTGCCAGCAGTGCCCGGACAGGGCCCGCCAAAAACATTCAGTACTTC
CDR3 protein: CASSARTGPAKNIQYF

D gene: TRBD1
clone size: .
V gene: TRBV4-1
J gene: TRBJ1-3
CDR3 DNA: TGCGCCAGCAGCCAGGAGACAGGGTCTAGGGCTGGAAACACCATATATTTT
CDR3 protein: CASSQETGSRAGNTIYF

D gene: .
clone size: .
V gene: TRBV7-2
J gene: TRBJ2-7
CDR3 DNA: TGTGCCAGCAGCTTCCGACCGAACACCTACGAGCAGTACTTC
CDR3 protein: CASSFRPNTYEQYF

D gene: TRBD2
clone size: few
V gene: TRBV30
J gene: TRBJ2-3
CDR3 DNA: TGTGCCTGGAGTACATCCGGGACTAGCGGGGGGGCCGTTACAGATACGCAGTATTTT
CDR3 protein: CAWSTSGTSGGAVTDTQYF

D gene: TRBD1
clone size: .
V gene: TRBV19
J gene: TRBJ1-3
CDR3 DNA: TGTGCCAGTCGGACAGGCGCTGGAAACACCATATATTTT
CDR3 protein: CASRTGAGNTIYF

D gene: .
clone size: .
V gene: TRBV6-5
J gene: TRBJ1-1
CDR3 DNA: TGTGCCAGCAGTTACGGCGGGAATGAAGCTTTCTTT
CDR3 protein: CASSYGGNEAFF

D gene: .
clone size: .
V gene: TRBV30
J gene: TRBJ1-2
CDR3 DNA: TGTGCCTGGAACCCAGCTTTCTATGGCTACACCTTC
CDR3 protein: CAWNPAFYGYTF

D gene: .
clone size: once
V gene: TRBV30
J gene: TRBJ2-1
CDR3 DNA: TGTGCCTGGAGCGGTGACCCTTGGAATGAGCAGTTCTTC
CDR3 protein: CAWSGDPWNEQFF

D gene: TRBD1
clone size: .
V gene: TRBV12-5
J gene: TRBJ2-3
CDR3 DNA: TGTGCTAGTGGTTCGACAGGGGTTTCTACAGATACGCAGTATTTT
CDR3 protein: CASGSTGVSTDTQYF

D gene: TRBD1
clone size: .
V gene: TRBV4-3
J gene: TRBJ2-7
CDR3 DNA: TGCGCCAGCAGCCAAGATCTGGGGACAGGTCTCAAGTACGAGCAGTACTTC
CDR3 protein: CASSQDLGTGLKYEQYF

D gene: .
clone size: .
V gene: TRBV4-2
J gene: TRBJ2-7
CDR3 DNA: TGTGCCAGCAGCCAAGCGGACGGGGAGCAGTACTTC
CDR3 protein: CASSQADGEQYF

D gene: .
clone size: .
V gene: TRBV7-9
J gene: TRBJ1-1
CDR3 DNA: TGTGCCAGCAGCGTCAACAGGGCGGATGCTTTCTTT
CDR3 protein: CASSVNRADAFF

D gene: TRBD1
clone size: .
V gene: TRBV30
J gene: TRBJ2-2
CDR3 DNA: TGTGCCTGGAGTGTACGATATTACAGGGGTCCCCCCACCGGGGAGCTGTTTTTT
CDR3 protein: CAWSVRYYRGPPTGELFF

D gene: TRBD1
clone size: .
V gene: TRBV28
J gene: TRBJ1-3
CDR3 DNA: TGTGCCAGCAGCCGACAGGGGGCCAGAGACCACATATATTTT
CDR3 protein: CASSRQGARDHIYF

D gene: TRBD1
clone size: .
V gene: TRBV5-1
J gene: TRBJ2-6
CDR3 DNA: TGCGCCAGCAGCGTACCGGGACAGGTCTTCTCTGGGGCCAACGTCCTGACTTTC
CDR3 protein: CASSVPGQVFSGANVLTF

D gene: TRBD1
clone size: .
V gene: TRBV19
J gene: TRBJ1-5
CDR3 DNA: TGTGCCAGTAGTCCTGACAGGGCCTATCAGCCCCAGCATTTT
CDR3 protein: CASSPDRAYQPQHF

D gene: TRBD1
clone size: .
V gene: TRBV9
J gene: TRBJ2-2
CDR3 DNA: TGTGCCAGCAGTGGGACAGGGGGTTCCACCGGGGAGCTGTTTTTT
CDR3 protein: CASSGTGGSTGELFF

D gene: .
clone size: .
V gene: TRBV5-1
J gene: TRBJ2-5
CDR3 DNA: TGCGCCAGCAGCTTGGCACAGGCTAGCGAGACCCAGTACTTC
CDR3 protein: CASSLAQASETQYF

D gene: .
clone size: .
V gene: TRBV6-5
J gene: TRBJ2-7
CDR3 DNA: TGTGTCGCAGGGTTATGGGGCTACGAGCAGTACTTC
CDR3 protein: CVAGLWGYEQYF

D gene: .
clone size: .
V gene: TRBV5-6
J gene: TRBJ2-7
CDR3 DNA: TGTGCCAGCAGCTTGTCCGCTGAGCAGTACTTC
CDR3 protein: CASSLSAEQYF

D gene: TRBD2
clone size: once
V gene: TRBV30
J gene: TRBJ2-2
CDR3 DNA: TGTGCCTGGAGTGTAAAGACCGGTGGACGGAGGACTAGCGGGGGGCACTTCGTCACCGGGGAGCTGTTTTTT
CDR3 protein: CAWSVKTGGRRTSGGHFVTGELFF

D gene: .
clone size: .
V gene: TRBV4-2
J gene: TRBJ2-3
CDR3 DNA: TGTGCCAGCAGCCAAGATAGAGGCCACACAGATACGCAGTATTTT
CDR3 protein: CASSQDRGHTDTQYF

D gene: .
clone size: .
V gene: TRBV4-1
J gene: TRBJ2-5
CDR3 DNA: TGCGCCAGCAGCCAAGGCCGTAGAGGAGAGACCCAGTACTTC
CDR3 protein: CASSQGRRGETQYF

D gene: .
clone size: .
V gene: TRBV6-6
J gene: TRBJ1-1
CDR3 DNA: TGTGCCAGCAGTTATCCTAACACTGAAGCTTTCTTT
CDR3 protein: CASSYPNTEAFF

D gene: .
clone size: .
V gene: TRBV5-8
J gene: TRBJ1-1
CDR3 DNA: TGTGCCAGCGGCACGCGACAGGATTTGAACACTGAAGCTTTCTTT
CDR3 protein: CASGTRQDLNTEAFF

D gene: TRBD2
clone size: .
V gene: TRBV9
J gene: TRBJ2-3
CDR3 DNA: TGTGCCAGCCGGGGGGGGGCAGATACGCAGTATTTT
CDR3 protein: CASRGGADTQYF

D gene: TRBD1
clone size: .
V gene: TRBV14
J gene: TRBJ1-2
CDR3 DNA: TGTGCCAGCAGCCAAAAGGGGGCCACTAACTATGGCTACACCTTC
CDR3 protein: CASSQKGATNYGYTF

D gene: .
clone size: .
V gene: TRBV5-1
J gene: TRBJ1-1
CDR3 DNA: TGCGCCAGCAGCCCCGATTCTAAGAACACTGAAGCTTTCTTT
CDR3 protein: CASSPDSKNTEAFF

D gene: .
clone size: .
V gene: TRBV7-9
J gene: TRBJ2-2
CDR3 DNA: TGTGCCAGCAGACAGGGCACCGGGGAGCTGTTTTTT
CDR3 protein: CASRQGTGELFF

D gene: TRBD2
clone size: .
V gene: TRBV27
J gene: TRBJ2-1
CDR3 DNA: TGTGCCAGCAGTTTAGGGACTAGCGGGGATTACAATGAGCAGTTCTTC
CDR3 protein: CASSLGTSGDYNEQFF

D gene: .
clone size: .
V gene: TRBV4-1
J gene: TRBJ1-5
CDR3 DNA: TGCGCCAGCAGCCAAGTCCTAAGGTGGCCCCAGCATTTT
CDR3 protein: CASSQVLRWPQHF